This T cell receptor (beta chain) was identified in a study of T cell responses to AZD1222 COVID-19 vaccine. TCRdb keeps only in-frame clones here, not all; method: immunoSEQ multiplex PCR. This sample yields some 120,000 clones, of which about 90% are seen a single time; roughly 8% belongs to the top ten. As concerns this clone: Its antigen remains unknown.

Study-level results: Repertoire sampling was restricted to post-peak T cell response timepoints. Two AZD1222 doses significantly raised spike-specific TCR breadth and depth over controls. Just a handful of AZD1222 recipients tested seropositive at baseline.

This specimen was peripheral blood, taken on day 0 of AZD1222 vaccination. The sequence derives from an adult in good health.

As DNA, the CDR3 is TGTGCCAGCAGTGGGATGGAGTTCTCTGGAAACACCATATATTTT. It specifies CASSGMEFSGNTIYF. The chain combines TRBV2 with TRBJ1-3; D is undetermined. This CDR3 has 15 residues. Trimming left V 4 bases short and J 0 bases short, with 10 bases between. Germline V CDR1 and CDR2: SNHLY, FYNNEI. Full variable domain (remainder filled in from reference TRBV2 and TRBJ1-3): EPEVTQTPSHQVTQMGQEVILRCVPISNHLYFYWYRQILGQKVEFLVSFYNNEISEKSEIFDDQFSVERPDGSNFTLKIRSTKLEDSAMYFCASSGMEFSGNTIYFGEGSWLTVV.